These 20 T cell receptor beta chains came from one sample sequenced in a study of T cells expressing NK-cell markers. TCRdb reprocessed the 5' RACE reads, keeping one entry per CDR3 protein, no DNA. The repertoire shows over 150,000 distinct CDR3 sequences; the top ten hold 20% to 25%. What was sequenced was blood T cells: a sorted CD56 or NKG2C T cell subset, CD4+ or CD8+ T cells, or bulk PBMC T cells (not recorded which). These receptors came from a man aged 18-69 years in good health.

V gene TRBV10-3 combines with J gene TRBJ2-7; the TCRdb D gene call, TRBD2, has no DNA to confirm it. The germline CDR1 and CDR2 sequences are ENHRY and SYGVKD. There are 16 residues in the CDR3. The CDR3 reads CAISESGLAASYEQYF.

The genes are TRBV15 and TRBJ1-1; checking the TCRdb D call of TRBD1 is not possible without DNA. The CDR3 runs to 17 residues. The germline gives CDR1 LNHNV, CDR2 YYDKDF (reference sequence). The chain's CDR3 is CATSSSRDRFMNTEAFF.

CDR3 residues: CASSYYVSGGLNTDTQYF. The chain couples TRBV6-5 to TRBJ2-3; TCRdb lists TRBD2, though no DNA is available to test this call. This CDR3 comprises 18 residues. The V gene's germline CDR1 is MNHEY and CDR2 SVGAGI.

The chain recombines TRBV20-1 with TRBJ2-3; TCRdb proposes TRBD2, but this gene call is untestable without DNA. Germline CDR1 and CDR2: DFQATT and SNEGSKA (reference sequence). This CDR3 region has 17 residues. This CDR3 reads CSAILRGAGLATDTQYF.

This CDR3 reads CASSLGERGALTDTQYF. V is TRBV5-6 and J is TRBJ2-3; TCRdb's D call, TRBD2, is unchecked because there is no DNA. This CDR3 spans 17 amino acids. CDR1 and CDR2 (germline): SGHDT, YYEEEE.

V is TRBV28 and J is TRBJ2-7; the TCRdb D gene call, TRBD1, has no DNA to confirm it. CDR1 is MDHEN and CDR2 is SYDVKM in the germline V gene. This CDR3 contains 14 residues. CDR3 residues: CASSQHLGQGEQYF.

The V call is TRBV19, the J call TRBJ2-7; no DNA is available, so the TRBD1 call from TCRdb remains unchecked. Germline values: CDR1 LNHDA, CDR2 SQIVND (reference sequence). This CDR3 spans 13 amino acids. This CDR3 reads CATGQGLSYEQYF. Complete variable domain (other parts from reference TRBV19 and TRBJ2-7): DGGITQSPKYLFRKEGQNVTLSCEQNLNHDAMYWYRQDPGQGLRLIYYSQIVNDFQKGDIAEGYSVSREKKESFPLTVTSAQKNPTAFYLCATGQGLSYEQYFGPGTRLTVT.

The gene calls are TRBV24-1 and TRBJ2-2; TCRdb indicates TRBD1, and absent DNA this call remains unverified. From germline, CDR1 is KGHDR and CDR2 SFDVKD. This CDR3 has 15 residues. The CDR3 sequence is CATSVPRGWTGELFF.

This chain uses TRBV7-9 with TRBJ2-2. The CDR3 runs to 15 residues. Germline values: CDR1 SEHNR, CDR2 FQNEAQ (reference sequence). CDR3: CASSHGSIVAGELFF.

The CDR3 is CASSELRWTEAFF. The rearrangement links TRBV6-1 to TRBJ1-1. The CDR3 has 13 residues. Germline assignment: CDR1 MNHNS and CDR2 SASEGT.

The chain is built from TRBV14 and TRBJ2-4. In germline, CDR1 is SGHDN, CDR2 FVKESK. This CDR3 comprises 15 residues. The chain's CDR3 is CASSHLDGAKNIQYF.

The chain combines TRBV5-4 with TRBJ2-3; TCRdb returns TRBD1, unconfirmable since there is no DNA. The CDR3 spans 12 residues. Germline CDR1 is SGHNT and CDR2 is YYREEE (reference sequence). The CDR3 sequence is CASSGRDAAQYF.

The V gene is TRBV19, the J gene TRBJ1-6; the TRBD1 assignment by TCRdb is unverifiable without DNA. The CDR3 totals 14 residues. Germline CDR1 and CDR2: LNHDA and SQIVND (reference sequence). CDR3 amino acids: CASTHTGVNSPLHF.

This sequence joins TRBV19 and TRBJ1-5; with no DNA, the TCRdb D assignment of TRBD1 cannot be verified. CDR1 LNHDA and CDR2 SQIVND come from the germline V gene (reference sequence). The CDR3 contains 15 residues. The CDR3 reads CASIDWGGSNQPQHF.

The CDR3 sequence: CSATGQGYEQFF. The chain uses TRBV29-1 and TRBJ2-1; as DNA is missing, the TRBD1 call by TCRdb cannot be tested. This CDR3 comprises 12 residues. Germline V gene lookup returns CDR1 SQVTM and CDR2 ANQGSEA.

CDR3 sequence: CASSYRDRSTDTQYF. The V call is TRBV6-5, the J call TRBJ2-3; TCRdb indicates TRBD1, and absent DNA this call remains unverified. CDR3 length: 15 amino acids. The germline V gene encodes CDR1 MNHEY and CDR2 SVGAGI.

This rearrangement joins TRBV20-1 to TRBJ1-2. Germline CDR1 reads DFQATT; CDR2 reads SNEGSKA (reference sequence). The CDR3 covers 11 residues. CDR3 sequence reads: CSARALYGYTF.

The CDR3 here is CASSLPPSGYYNEQFF. The V and J genes are TRBV27 and TRBJ2-1; the TCRdb call, TRBD2, lacks DNA for checking. The CDR3 contains 16 residues. Looked up from germline, CDR1 is MNHEY and CDR2 is SMNVEV (reference sequence).

This chain joins TRBV11-2 and TRBJ1-4. The CDR3 runs to 14 residues. From germline, CDR1 is SGHAT and CDR2 FQNNGV. The chain's CDR3 is CASSLDWGGGKLFF.

This chain uses TRBV5-4 with TRBJ1-2. CDR1 and CDR2 (germline): SGHNT, YYREEE (reference sequence). The CDR3 sequence is 12 residues long. The CDR3 sequence: CASSYNFYGYTF.